This T cell receptor (beta chain) is drawn from a study of tumour-infiltrating T cells in Burkitt lymphoma. About the research overall: Survival, overall and progression-free, tracked with productive clonality.

This clone was seen only once. Sequencing was performed with immunoSEQ multiplex PCR; in TCRdb, only in-frame clones are kept and a portion is missing. The sample holds around 13,000 clones; 85% are singletons and the top ten take approximately 1.5%. Sequenced: tumor tissue. The sequence came from a human donor with diffuse large B-cell lymphoma.

CDR3 DNA sequence: TGTGCCAGCAGCTTAGCGCAAGGTATCAATGAGCAGTTCTTC. Translated: CASSLAQGINEQFF. The rearrangement joins TRBV7-6 to TRBJ2-1; no clear D gene. Germline CDR1 SGHVS, CDR2 FNYEAQ. This CDR3 has 14 residues. Trimming removed 0 bases from V and 6 bases from J, with 9 bases in between.